Only a few counts were recorded for the clone carrying this T cell receptor beta chain. This CDR3 region has 19 residues. V lost 6 bases and J lost 8, with 33 bases in between. Looked up from germline, CDR1 is MNHEY and CDR2 is SVGEGT. This entry belongs to a study of early T cells in non-severe SARS-CoV-2 infection. TCRdb re-called the 5' RACE reads with MiXCR, one entry per CDR3 protein. Among approximately 40,000 distinct CDR3 sequences listed, roughly 9.9% were seen once. This TCR came from an adult who was a healthcare worker with PCR-confirmed SARS-CoV-2 infection or an uninfected control (not recorded which). The sample comprised whole blood. The rearrangement links TRBV6-2 or TRBV6-3 to TRBJ2-3; D may correspond to TRBD1 or TRBD2 (6 bases each). In DNA, the CDR3 is TGTGCCAGCAGACCTCTTGGAGCTTGGGGGCACCACCCCGGGGGTACGCAGTATTTT. It specifies CASRPLGAWGHHPGGTQYF.